The 4 T cell receptor beta chains in this list originate from one sample, sequenced in a study of CD8 T cells in ankylosing spondylitis. TCRdb itself ran the 5' RACE reads through MiXCR, one entry per CDR3 protein. The sample holds almost 250,000 distinct CDR3 sequences; 30% to 40% are singletons and the top ten take about 4.2%. Material for sequencing was blood, either unsorted or a sorted T cell fraction (not recorded which). The receptors were gathered from a male donor with ankylosing spondylitis or in good health (not recorded which).

V and J are TRBV29-1 and TRBJ1-1, with D uncertain. V was cut by 7 bases and J by 1 base, with 7 bases left in between. There are 11 residues in the CDR3. The V gene's germline CDR1 is SQVTM and CDR2 ANQGSEA. CDR3 DNA: TGCAGCGGAGAGGAGAACACTGAAGCTTTCTTT. Translation gives CSGEENTEAFF.

This clonotype showed up just a few times. This chain links TRBV20-1 with TRBJ1-2; perhaps TRBD1 as D (6 bases). Germline V gene sequence: CDR1 DFQATT, CDR2 SNEGSKA (reference sequence). The CDR3 runs 15 residues. CDR3 sequence: CSSPADRILNYGYTF. For the CDR3, the DNA is TGCAGCTCTCCTGCGGACAGAATCCTTAACTATGGCTACACCTTC.

This clonotype was seen only a few times. This chain joins TRBV12-3 or TRBV12-4 and TRBJ2-7; 7 nucleotides match TRBD2. Germline trimming cut 6 bases from V and 3 bases from J; bases unmatched to any gene: 8. This CDR3 region has 14 residues. CDR3 coding DNA: TGTGCCAGCAGGGGAGGAGGGGAGGGCTACGAGCAGTACTTC. Its protein product is CASRGGGEGYEQYF.

This clonotype was seen a few times. J is TRBJ1-2 and V is TRBV12-3 or TRBV12-4; D might be TRBD1 (6 bases). The CDR3 has 16 amino acids. V lost 5 bases and J 10 bases, leaving 26 bases between the germline ends. DNA for the CDR3: TGTGCCAGCAGTCCCCAGGCTGGGGGGGGCGCTGGGGTCTACACCTTC. It is translated as CASSPQAGGGAGVYTF.